This paragraph reports one T cell receptor beta chain. Sequencing was performed with immunoSEQ multiplex PCR; in TCRdb, only in-frame clones are kept and a portion is missing. The sample lists just over 300,000 clones, roughly 89% seen once, with around 9.3% in the top ten. The germline CDR1 and CDR2 sequences are GTSNPN and SVGIG (reference sequence). The CDR3 is made up of 13 amino acids. The V end lost 4 bases, the J end lost 7 bases, and 14 bases lay between the germline ends. The data are from a study of blood T cell repertoires in COVID-19. The rearrangement joins TRBV30 to TRBJ2-1, with TRBD1 as a possible D gene (6 bases). This receptor was identified in a woman under 30 who had recovered from COVID-19. Material for sequencing was PBMCs or T cells enriched from blood (not recorded which). CDR3 residues: CAWNPGALNEQFF. The CDR3 DNA reads TGTGCCTGGAACCCAGGGGCGCTTAATGAGCAGTTCTTC.